This T cell receptor (beta chain) derives from a study of control samples from healthy donors and cancer patients. The protocol was immunoSEQ multiplex PCR, while the TCRdb copy is restricted to in-frame clones and leaves out a portion. The repertoire consists of around 90,000 clones, with about 84% occurring once and the leading ten covering around 2.1%. The trim removed 5 bases at V and 4 bases at J, leaving 7 bases unmatched. The CDR3 is 15 amino acids. Germline V gene lookup returns CDR1 MNHEY and CDR2 SVGAGI. The specimen sequenced was blood. The receptor's source is a woman in her forties in good health. The chain has TRBV6-5 and TRBJ1-5; 8 bases are a match to TRBD1. The chain's CDR3 is CASSRETGENQPQHF. Here the CDR3 DNA reads TGTGCCAGCAGTCGTGAGACAGGGGAGAATCAGCCCCAGCATTTT.